One sample yielded the 5 T cell receptor beta chains listed below, sequenced in a study of blood T cell repertoires in COVID-19. Some clones are missing from TCRdb's copy, which holds only in-frame ones; the method was immunoSEQ multiplex PCR. The table records about 69,000 clones, 60% to 80% of them present only once. Input material: peripheral blood. The receptors were sampled from a man aged 60 to 75 with acute or convalescent COVID-19.

CDR3 loop: CASSYSAVSNQPQHF. CDR3 DNA sequence: TGTGCCAGCAGTTACTCGGCCGTTAGCAATCAGCCCCAGCATTTT. The chain couples TRBV6-5 to TRBJ1-5; D is uncertain. The V gene's germline CDR1 is MNHEY and CDR2 SVGAGI. The CDR3 spans 15 residues. V gave up 0 bases and J gave up 0 bases, with 6 bases separating them.

In its sample, this clone was seen a few times. This chain's CDR3 is CASSSSYRGRISYEQYF. The CDR3 DNA follows: TGTGCCAGCAGCTCATCATACAGGGGGAGAATTTCCTACGAGCAGTACTTC. The chain is built from TRBV7-2 and TRBJ2-7, with 8 bases identical to TRBD1. The length of the CDR3 is 17 residues. The J segment lost 1 base and the V segment lost 4 bases, leaving 12 bases of the junction unmatched. Germline V gene lookup returns CDR1 SGHTA and CDR2 FQGNSA.

The chain is built from TRBV3-1 (or the pseudogene TRBV3-2) and TRBJ2-7; D gene uncertain. With 2 bases removed from V and 3 bases from J, the gap between germline ends came to 5 bases. The V gene's germline CDR1 is LGHDT and CDR2 YNNKEL (reference sequence). The CDR3 has 12 residues. The CDR3 bases are TGTGCCAGCAGCCAACTCAGCTACGAGCAGTACTTC. Translated: CASSQLSYEQYF.

The table lists this clone with a few counts. This sequence joins TRBV3-1 (or the pseudogene TRBV3-2) and TRBJ2-1; D is possibly TRBD2 (6 bases). Germline CDR1 is LGHDT and CDR2 is YNNKEL (reference sequence). Trimming cost V 4 bases and J 5 bases, with 6 bases left between them. The CDR3 has 12 residues. The CDR3: CASSRTNNEQFF. DNA of the CDR3: TGTGCCAGCAGCCGGACTAACAATGAGCAGTTCTTC.

This chain joins TRBV5-5 and TRBJ2-1; 7 bases are shared with TRBD1. Germline trimming cut 2 bases from V and 5 bases from J; bases unmatched to any gene: 13. CDR3 length equals 17 residues. Germline V gene lookup returns CDR1 SGHKS and CDR2 YYEKEE (reference sequence). The CDR3 DNA is TGTGCCAGCAGCTTAGCACAGGGGCGTGTGGGAGACAATGAGCAGTTCTTC. Its translation is CASSLAQGRVGDNEQFF.